This is a list of T cell receptor beta chains from one sample in a study of T cell responses to AZD1222 COVID-19 vaccine. The protocol was immunoSEQ multiplex PCR, while the TCRdb copy is restricted to in-frame clones and leaves out a portion. The table has more than 80,000 clones, approximately 91% seen once. This sample comprised peripheral blood, obtained on day 0 of AZD1222 vaccination. The receptors were sampled from an adult in good health. Each CDR3 is given with its conserved first and last residue. Each record gives: V gene, D gene, CDR3 protein. D genes are given only for firm matches.

v_gene: TRBV28
d_gene: .
CDR3aa: CASSLAHGELFF

v_gene: TRBV18
d_gene: TRBD1
CDR3aa: CASSRDSRDQPQHF

v_gene: TRBV6-5
d_gene: .
CDR3aa: CATTEENTEAFF

v_gene: TRBV12-3/TRBV12-4
d_gene: .
CDR3aa: CASSLRSTEAFF

v_gene: TRBV30
d_gene: .
CDR3aa: CAWSRAGGDTGELFF

v_gene: TRBV5-1
d_gene: TRBD1
CDR3aa: CASSLGGGSTDTQYF

v_gene: TRBV4-2
d_gene: .
CDR3aa: CASSQQSRGTANTGELFF

v_gene: TRBV16
d_gene: .
CDR3aa: CASSQRGRDSPLHF

v_gene: TRBV24-1
d_gene: TRBD2
CDR3aa: CATSDPTSGVYEQYF

v_gene: TRBV3-1/TRBV3-2
d_gene: .
CDR3aa: CASSLPGLSLNTGELFF

v_gene: TRBV7-2
d_gene: TRBD1
CDR3aa: CASSRRPGTGGLGELFF

v_gene: TRBV28
d_gene: .
CDR3aa: CASSSTGSSWNSPLHF

v_gene: TRBV18
d_gene: TRBD1
CDR3aa: CASRDRGANTIYF

v_gene: TRBV10-3
d_gene: TRBD2
CDR3aa: CAITPLAGDTYEQYF

v_gene: TRBV27
d_gene: TRBD2
CDR3aa: CASRYTGTSGGASYNEQFF

v_gene: TRBV12-5
d_gene: .
CDR3aa: CASGLWGSYQETQYF

v_gene: TRBV4-3
d_gene: TRBD2
CDR3aa: CASSLGGSGGITDTQYF

v_gene: TRBV6-2/TRBV6-3
d_gene: .
CDR3aa: CASSYLGGPETQYF

v_gene: TRBV6-5
d_gene: TRBD1
CDR3aa: CASRGQGYEQYF

v_gene: TRBV29-1
d_gene: .
CDR3aa: CSVDLGHEIATNEKLFF

v_gene: TRBV5-6
d_gene: .
CDR3aa: CASSFGLNLYNSPLHF

v_gene: TRBV12-3/TRBV12-4
d_gene: .
CDR3aa: CASARGSYEQYF

v_gene: TRBV9
d_gene: TRBD1
CDR3aa: CASSAGDRGTYEQYF

v_gene: TRBV6-1
d_gene: TRBD1
CDR3aa: CASSDGQGTDGANVLTF

v_gene: TRBV19
d_gene: TRBD1
CDR3aa: CASSSRQGIYEQYF

v_gene: TRBV9
d_gene: .
CDR3aa: CASSPGTHNTGELFF

v_gene: TRBV28
d_gene: TRBD1
CDR3aa: CASSRDRAFNQPQHF

v_gene: TRBV11-1
d_gene: .
CDR3aa: CASSPGRIGEQYF

v_gene: TRBV19
d_gene: TRBD1
CDR3aa: CASSMSADRAIYGYTF

v_gene: TRBV27
d_gene: .
CDR3aa: CASSLEEADSNQPQHF

v_gene: TRBV6-5
d_gene: .
CDR3aa: CASSYSQNSGANVLTF

v_gene: TRBV24-1
d_gene: .
CDR3aa: CATSDLGGMEQPQHF

v_gene: TRBV7-9
d_gene: .
CDR3aa: CASSLVGTEHRVSPLHF

v_gene: TRBV7-9
d_gene: TRBD1
CDR3aa: CASIGTGHERSFYGYTF

v_gene: TRBV10-1
d_gene: TRBD1
CDR3aa: CASSESYPGRGYGSYEQYF

v_gene: TRBV3-1/TRBV3-2
d_gene: .
CDR3aa: CASSQGRRNQPQHF

v_gene: TRBV10-3
d_gene: .
CDR3aa: CAISDSNYEQYF

v_gene: TRBV6-5
d_gene: TRBD1
CDR3aa: CASGTRGGRNYGYTF

v_gene: TRBV2
d_gene: TRBD2
CDR3aa: CASSLGTSAQETQYF

v_gene: TRBV7-2
d_gene: .
CDR3aa: CASSLDSNYGYTF

v_gene: TRBV5-1
d_gene: .
CDR3aa: CASSPGGTVTYEQYF

v_gene: TRBV5-4
d_gene: .
CDR3aa: CASSPGAGAVLLNTIYF

v_gene: TRBV4-1
d_gene: .
CDR3aa: CASSHPGVDTQYF

v_gene: TRBV19
d_gene: .
CDR3aa: CASSIGAMSSGNTIYF

v_gene: TRBV7-9
d_gene: TRBD1
CDR3aa: CASSSGTAIFRVGEGF

v_gene: TRBV6-5
d_gene: TRBD1
CDR3aa: CASNPGQGGLGYTF

v_gene: TRBV19
d_gene: .
CDR3aa: CATNSGEGVYNSPLHF

v_gene: TRBV5-4
d_gene: TRBD2
CDR3aa: CASSLAGLAGKETQYF

v_gene: TRBV4-3
d_gene: .
CDR3aa: CASSQGIGRGREHYEQYF

v_gene: TRBV12-3/TRBV12-4
d_gene: TRBD1
CDR3aa: CASTSDRNYGYTF

v_gene: TRBV9
d_gene: .
CDR3aa: CASSPSATRHNQPQHF

v_gene: TRBV7-9
d_gene: .
CDR3aa: CASSLVGAGGYTF

v_gene: TRBV7-2
d_gene: .
CDR3aa: CASRPGSYNEQFF

v_gene: TRBV12-5
d_gene: TRBD2
CDR3aa: CASGLKGLAGDSGELFF

v_gene: TRBV18
d_gene: .
CDR3aa: CASSPDPGELFF